The 10 T cell receptor beta chains presented below share a single source sample, sequenced in a study of T cell repertoires in cytomegalovirus infection. TCRdb fed the reads into MiXCR, producing one record per CDR3 protein. The sample yields 350,000 to 450,000 distinct CDR3 sequences, roughly 18% seen once. The sample taken for sequencing was PBMCs. All receptors come from a human donor in good health (CMV status not recorded). Some clones in this sample may be carry-over from other donors' samples.

The table lists this clonotype with many counts. The V call is TRBV7-6, the J call TRBJ2-5, with D perhaps matching TRBD1 (5 bases). Germline CDR1 reads SGHVS; CDR2 reads FNYEAQ. The length of the CDR3 is 13 residues. V was cut by 5 bases and J by 8 bases, with 15 bases left in between. The CDR3 reads CASSPRVWGTQYF. The CDR3 DNA sequence: TGTGCCAGCAGCCCCCGGGTCTGGGGCACCCAGTACTTC.

Worth noting for this clonotype: This may be a read error, as it is one base from a much larger clone. The chain links TRBV7-9 to TRBJ1-1; 8 bases match TRBD1. V trimming: 3 bases; J trimming: 0 bases; junction bases outside the gene matches: 3. The CDR3 has 15 amino acids. Germline CDR1 and CDR2: SEHNR and FQNEAQ (reference sequence). The CDR3 region has the DNA TGTGCCAGCAGCTTCGGACAGGGCATGAACACTGAAGCTTTCTTT. Translation: CASSFGQGMNTEAFF.

This clonotype occurred many times. The rearrangement links TRBV7-2 to TRBJ2-3; the D gene is possibly TRBD2 (7 bases). From germline, CDR1 is SGHTA and CDR2 FQGNSA. The CDR3 runs to 15 residues. Trimming stripped 3 bases from V and 1 base from J, with 11 bases between. The CDR3 DNA follows: TGTGCCAGCAGCTTGGGGGGGCACGGCACAGATACGCAGTATTTT. Its protein is CASSLGGHGTDTQYF.

This clonotype was detected only a few times. This chain links TRBV7-2 with TRBJ2-3; D is possibly TRBD2 (7 bases). Between the trimmed V and J ends, which lost 2 bases and 2 bases, there was a span of 14 bases. The CDR3 is made up of 16 amino acids. Germline CDR1 SGHTA, CDR2 FQGNSA. The CDR3 DNA is TGTGCCAGCAGCTTAACCGCGGGGGCCTACACAGATACGCAGTATTTT. It codes for CASSLTAGAYTDTQYF.

At least ten counts were recorded for this clonotype. V gene TRBV7-9 combines with J gene TRBJ1-2; no firm D call. Trimming removed 5 bases at V and 1 base at J, with 17 bases between. Per the germline V gene, CDR1 is SEHNR and CDR2 is FQNEAQ (reference sequence). The CDR3 is 16 amino acids. The CDR3 region has the DNA TGTGCCAGCAGCACCCCGAAACGGACGGTTAACTATGGCTACACCTTC. This translates into CASSTPKRTVNYGYTF.

The V and J genes are TRBV20-1 and TRBJ2-1; perhaps TRBD2 as D (6 bases). V was shortened by 1 base and J by 2 bases, with 9 bases between the two germline ends. The CDR3 runs 14 residues. Germline V gene data show CDR1 as DFQATT and CDR2 as SNEGSKA (reference sequence). The CDR3 DNA reads TGCAGTGCTAGAGCGGGAGAAGCCTACAATGAGCAGTTCTTC. Its protein is CSARAGEAYNEQFF.

This clonotype showed up just once. The chain links TRBV29-1 to TRBJ1-3, with TRBD1 identical over 7 bases. Germline trimming cut 6 bases from V and 3 bases from J; bases unmatched to any gene: 5. CDR1 SQVTM and CDR2 ANQGSEA come from the germline V gene. This CDR3 region has 13 residues. CDR3 region: CSVLQGIGNTIYF. The CDR3 DNA reads TGCAGCGTACTACAGGGGATTGGAAACACCATATATTTT.

This clonotype was seen repeatedly, ten times or more. The rearrangement uses TRBV12-3 or TRBV12-4 and TRBJ2-7; D tentatively fits TRBD1 or TRBD2 (6 bases each). The V gene lost 3 bases and the J gene lost 6 bases, with 18 bases spanning the gap. This CDR3 contains 15 residues. The CDR3 reads CASSFMGGSSREQYF. The CDR3 coding sequence is TGTGCCAGCAGTTTCATGGGGGGCTCGAGTCGCGAGCAGTACTTC.

J is TRBJ2-1 and V is TRBV20-1, with 8 nucleotides matching TRBD1. The CDR3 is 15 amino acids. Trimming took 4 bases from V and 0 from J; bases not matched to a gene: 5. Germline V gene lookup returns CDR1 DFQATT and CDR2 SNEGSKA (reference sequence). The CDR3 coding sequence is TGCAGTGCTATCAGGGGGCCCCCCTCCTACAATGAGCAGTTCTTC. This sequence encodes CSAIRGPPSYNEQFF.

In its sample, this clonotype was seen a few times. This chain joins TRBV2 and TRBJ2-2; D unresolved. Germline CDR1 reads SNHLY; CDR2 reads FYNNEI. Between the trimmed V and J ends, which lost 8 bases and 1 base, there was a span of 14 bases. The CDR3 covers 15 residues. The CDR3 reads CASGRSSLNTGELFF. In nucleotides, the CDR3 is TGTGCCAGCGGTCGGTCTAGTCTGAACACCGGGGAGCTGTTTTTT.